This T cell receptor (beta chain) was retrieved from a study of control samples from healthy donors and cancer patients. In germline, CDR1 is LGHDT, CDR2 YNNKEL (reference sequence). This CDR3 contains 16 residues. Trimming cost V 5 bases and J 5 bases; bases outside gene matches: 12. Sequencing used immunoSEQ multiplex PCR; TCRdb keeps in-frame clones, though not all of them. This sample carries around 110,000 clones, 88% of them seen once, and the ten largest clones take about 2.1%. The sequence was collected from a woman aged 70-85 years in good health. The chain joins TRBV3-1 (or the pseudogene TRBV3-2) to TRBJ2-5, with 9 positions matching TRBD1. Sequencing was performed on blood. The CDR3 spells CASSTNRGLSTETQYF. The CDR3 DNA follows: TGTGCCAGCAGCACAAACAGGGGGCTGTCAACCGAGACCCAGTACTTC.